One and the same sample provided the 28 T cell receptor beta chains below, sequenced in a study of shared clonotypes between healthy human individuals. Measured with immunoSEQ multiplex PCR; TCRdb has only the in-frame clones, and not every one. The top ten clones hold 0.067% of a sample with 150,000 to 200,000 clones, about 93% of them seen once. The sample comprised naive CD4+ T cells sorted from blood. Subset here: CD45RA+ positively selected. The receptors here all came from a woman aged 30 to 39 in good health.

The chain has TRBV19 and TRBJ2-7, with TRBD2 matching over 12 bases. J was trimmed by 2 bases and V by 6 bases; bases with no gene match: 5. CDR3 length: 15 amino acids. Germline V lookup: CDR1 LNHDA, CDR2 SQIVND (reference sequence). This CDR3 is CASRRLAGAPYEQYF. For the CDR3, the DNA is TGTGCCAGTAGAAGACTAGCGGGAGCCCCCTACGAGCAGTACTTC. Supplemented by reference TRBV19 and TRBJ2-7, the full variable domain reads DGGITQSPKYLFRKEGQNVTLSCEQNLNHDAMYWYRQDPGQGLRLIYYSQIVNDFQKGDIAEGYSVSREKKESFPLTVTSAQKNPTAFYLCASRRLAGAPYEQYFGPGTRLTVT.

This rearrangement joins TRBV16 to TRBJ1-4; 8 bases align to TRBD1. CDR1 and CDR2 from the germline V gene are KGHSY and FQNENV. J gave up 7 bases and V 2 bases, and 3 bases lay outside the gene matches. The CDR3 runs to 14 residues. The CDR3 DNA follows: TGTGCCAGCAGCCAAGGACAGGGTCCTGAAAAACTGTTTTTT. This codes for CASSQGQGPEKLFF.

In nucleotides, the CDR3 is TGTGCCAGCAGCCCGGACAACAGGGGGCGCACCTATGGCTACACCTTC. Translation: CASSPDNRGRTYGYTF. The chain recombines TRBV7-9 with TRBJ1-2; 9 bases fit TRBD1. CDR1 SEHNR and CDR2 FQNEAQ come from the germline V gene (reference sequence). The V segment lost 5 bases and the J segment 4 bases; nucleotides outside the gene matches: 11. This CDR3 is 16 amino acids long. The variable domain in full, completed from reference TRBV7-9 and TRBJ1-2, reads DTGVSQNPRHKITKRGQNVTFRCDPISEHNRLYWYRQTLGQGPEFLTYFQNEAQLEKSRLLSDRFSAERPKGSFSTLEIQRTEQGDSAMYLCASSPDNRGRTYGYTFGSGTRLTVV.

The chain is built from TRBV5-1 and TRBJ2-5; 7 bases fit TRBD1. The end of the DNA fits TRBJ2-7 better, so the J call may be wrong. Per germline, CDR1 SGHRS and CDR2 YFSETQ. CDR3 length: 14 residues. The CDR3 DNA reads as TGCGCCAGCAGCTTGGGGGGACAGAGCTACGAGCAGTACTTC. This gives the protein CASSLGGQSYEQYF.

The V call is TRBV4-2, the J call TRBJ2-7, with TRBD1 matching over 9 bases. CDR1 is LGHNA, CDR2 YNFKEQ, per germline. This CDR3 has 15 residues. V trimming: 4 bases; J trimming: 2 bases; junction bases outside the gene matches: 6. This CDR3 is CASSPPGQGTYEQYF. The CDR3 nucleotides are TGTGCCAGCAGCCCACCGGGACAGGGAACCTACGAGCAGTACTTC.

This chain links TRBV5-1 with TRBJ1-5, with a possible D match to TRBD1 (6 bases). Trimming cost V 0 bases and J 1 base, with 8 bases left between them. The CDR3 is made up of 15 amino acids. Germline CDR1 reads SGHRS; CDR2 reads YFSETQ. DNA of the CDR3: TGCGCCAGCAGCTTGGGGGACATGAGCAATCAGCCCCAGCATTTT. Its translation: CASSLGDMSNQPQHF.

The rearrangement links TRBV19 to TRBJ2-3; TRBD1 agrees at 7 bases. The germline V gene has CDR1 LNHDA and CDR2 SQIVND (reference sequence). The V segment lost 6 bases and the J segment 1 base; nucleotides outside the gene matches: 4. There are 14 residues in the CDR3. In nucleotides, the CDR3 is TGTGCCAGTAGAGACAGGGCGGGCACAGATACGCAGTATTTT. Its protein is CASRDRAGTDTQYF.

The CDR3 is CASSSYAEGQGHYGYTF. The CDR3, as DNA: TGTGCCAGCAGTTCTTATGCCGAAGGACAGGGCCACTATGGCTACACCTTC. This chain uses TRBV28 with TRBJ1-2; 8 nucleotides agree with TRBD1. Trimming at V came to 4 bases and at J to 3 bases, leaving 13 bases not matched to a gene. Germline CDR1 reads MDHEN; CDR2 reads SYDVKM. This CDR3 is 17 amino acids long.

V and J are TRBV6-6 and TRBJ2-7; no clear D gene. The CDR3 is 14 residues long. CDR1 is MNHNY and CDR2 is SVGAGI in the germline V gene (reference sequence). Deletions cut 5 bases from V and 2 bases from J, with 13 bases between. CDR3 in amino acids: CASSNTFGTYEQYF. In nucleotides, the CDR3 is TGTGCCAGCAGTAACACCTTCGGAACCTACGAGCAGTACTTC.

Remarks on this clone: Germline and junction disagree at one end, which may indicate a read error. The gene calls are TRBV11-2 and TRBJ1-4; D unclear. CDR1 SGHAT and CDR2 FQNNGV come from the germline V gene. The CDR3 extends over 12 amino acids. CDR3 loop: CASSYYKSIRHF. The CDR3, as DNA: TGTGCCAGCAGCTACTATAAGAGCATCCGTCATTTT.

V and J are TRBV7-6 and TRBJ2-5, with 11 bases fitting TRBD2. The CDR3 length is 15 residues. V gave up 5 bases and J gave up 2 bases; unmatched junction bases: 4. Germline assignment: CDR1 SGHVS and CDR2 FNYEAQ. The CDR3 DNA sequence: TGTGCCAGCAGCATTACTAGCGGGAGTCAAGAGACCCAGTACTTC. This encodes CASSITSGSQETQYF.

This chain uses TRBV5-1 with TRBJ2-7; 7 positions agree with TRBD1. CDR1 is SGHRS and CDR2 is YFSETQ in the germline V gene. Germline trimming cut 2 bases from V and 0 bases from J; bases unmatched to any gene: 2. The CDR3 has 14 residues. The CDR3 is CASSLGTASYEQYF. Here the CDR3 DNA reads TGCGCCAGCAGCTTAGGGACAGCCTCCTACGAGCAGTACTTC.

V gene TRBV5-1 combines with J gene TRBJ2-2, with D tentatively TRBD2 (5 bases). V lost 6 bases to trimming and J lost 0 bases, with 12 bases between them. Per the germline V gene, CDR1 is SGHRS and CDR2 is YFSETQ. The CDR3 length is 15 residues. The CDR3 bases are TGCGCCAGCACTATAGCGACCGCGAACACCGGGGAGCTGTTTTTT. It is translated as CASTIATANTGELFF. Together with reference TRBV5-1 and TRBJ2-2, the CDR3 gives the full variable domain: KAGVTQTPRYLIKTRGQQVTLSCSPISGHRSVSWYQQTPGQGLQFLFEYFSETQRNKGNFPGRFSGRQFSNSRSEMNVSTLELGDSALYLCASTIATANTGELFFGEGSRLTVL.

V gene TRBV29-1 combines with J gene TRBJ1-1, with a weak D call TRBD1 (6 bases). V dropped 8 bases and J dropped 5 bases, with 21 bases sitting between them. CDR1 SQVTM and CDR2 ANQGSEA come from the germline V gene. The CDR3 has 14 amino acids. The CDR3 spells CSTLKQGVRTEAFF. The CDR3 DNA is TGCAGCACCCTAAAACAGGGTGTTAGGACTGAAGCTTTCTTT.

The rearrangement joins TRBV6-1 to TRBJ2-2; 8 bases line up with TRBD1. Germline V gene lookup returns CDR1 MNHNS and CDR2 SASEGT. This CDR3 contains 16 residues. V trimming: 2 bases; J trimming: 4 bases; junction bases outside the gene matches: 6. The CDR3 region has the DNA TGTGCCAGCAGTGAATGGGGACAGGTCCCCACCGGGGAGCTGTTTTTT. Translated: CASSEWGQVPTGELFF.

This chain connects TRBV30 to TRBJ2-1; TRBD2 matches at 12 bases. V lost 5 bases, J lost 9 bases, and 2 bases stayed unmatched. The CDR3 has 12 residues. Per germline, CDR1 GTSNPN and CDR2 SVGIG (reference sequence). CDR3 in amino acids: CAWELAGGEQFF. The CDR3 region has the DNA TGTGCCTGGGAACTAGCGGGAGGTGAGCAGTTCTTC.

This clone occurred a few times. CDR3 protein: CASSVAERGYTF. CDR3 nucleotides: TGTGCCAGCAGCGTTGCCGAGAGGGGCTACACCTTC. The chain links TRBV9 to TRBJ1-2; D is uncertain. The V gene's germline CDR1 is SGDLS and CDR2 YYNGEE. Trimming left V 2 bases short and J 8 bases short, with 10 bases between. The CDR3 extends over 12 amino acids.

The rearrangement joins TRBV27 to TRBJ2-7, with TRBD1 matching over 9 bases. CDR3 length: 14 residues. Per the germline V gene, CDR1 is MNHEY and CDR2 is SMNVEV (reference sequence). The V gene end was trimmed by 6 bases and the J gene end by 2 bases; junction bases not matched to a gene: 5. DNA of the CDR3: TGTGCCAGCAGGGGACAGGGCCTCACCTACGAGCAGTACTTC. The encoded protein is CASRGQGLTYEQYF.

The rearrangement joins TRBV11-2 to TRBJ2-5; TRBD2 matches 14 bases. The J call could be wrong; TRBJ2-7 is a better fit for the DNA end. From germline, CDR1 is SGHAT and CDR2 FQNNGV. The CDR3 is 15 residues long. The CDR3 loop is CASSLGLAGASEQYF. CDR3 DNA sequence: TGTGCCAGCAGCTTGGGACTAGCGGGAGCATCCGAGCAGTACTTC.

This clone was picked up one time. The V call is TRBV11-1, the J call TRBJ1-2; D ambiguous. Per the germline V gene, CDR1 is SGHAT and CDR2 is FQDESV (reference sequence). There are 15 residues in the CDR3. The V gene lost 5 bases and the J gene lost 2 bases, with 15 bases spanning the gap. The CDR3, as DNA: TGTGCCAGCAGCCCAAGCATCGACGGGAACTATGGCTACACCTTC. It is translated as CASSPSIDGNYGYTF.

V gene TRBV28 combines with J gene TRBJ2-7; possible D gene TRBD2, 6 bases. The V gene's germline CDR1 is MDHEN and CDR2 SYDVKM. V lost 8 bases and J 5 bases, leaving 13 bases between the germline ends. The CDR3 covers 12 residues. CDR3 in amino acids: CASQRVPNEQYF. CDR3 sequence (DNA): TGTGCCAGCCAGCGGGTTCCCAACGAGCAGTACTTC.

J is TRBJ1-5 and V is TRBV19, with D perhaps matching TRBD1 (5 bases). Per the germline V gene, CDR1 is LNHDA and CDR2 is SQIVND (reference sequence). This CDR3 region has 15 residues. Trimming removed 1 base at V and 0 bases at J, with 7 bases between. The CDR3, as DNA: TGTGCCAGTAGTATAGGACAGAATAGCAATCAGCCCCAGCATTTT. It specifies CASSIGQNSNQPQHF.

The chain uses TRBV18 and TRBJ2-2, with 11 nucleotides matching TRBD2. The CDR3 sequence is 18 residues long. Germline CDR1 KGHSH, CDR2 LQKENI. The J segment lost 2 bases and the V segment lost 1 base, leaving 6 bases of the junction unmatched. The CDR3 DNA follows: TGTGCCAGCTCACCACTGACGACTAGCGGGGCTAACACCGGGGAGCTGTTTTTT. The encoded protein is CASSPLTTSGANTGELFF.

V and J are TRBV5-1 and TRBJ2-1, with 9 positions matching TRBD2. Germline V gene sequence: CDR1 SGHRS, CDR2 YFSETQ. V lost 2 bases and J lost 7; bases outside the gene matches: 4. The CDR3 has 14 amino acids. In DNA, the CDR3 is TGCGCCAGCAGCTTAAGCGGGGGGTTGAATGAGCAGTTCTTC. Encoded protein: CASSLSGGLNEQFF.

The chain couples TRBV27 to TRBJ1-2; D might be TRBD1 (6 bases). Between the trimmed V and J ends, which lost 7 bases and 4 bases, there was a span of 19 bases. Germline-derived CDR1 and CDR2 are MNHEY and SMNVEV (reference sequence). CDR3 length: 15 amino acids. CDR3 DNA sequence: TGTGCCAGCAATCCCGCCTGGGGGCAAAGCTATGGCTACACCTTC. Encoded protein: CASNPAWGQSYGYTF.

The chain has TRBV4-1 and TRBJ1-3; D possibly corresponds to TRBD1 (6 bases). From germline, CDR1 is MGHRA and CDR2 YSYEKL. The V end lost 3 bases, the J end lost 5 bases, and 11 bases lay between the germline ends. This CDR3 comprises 14 residues. The CDR3 coding sequence is TGCGCCAGCAGCCATGCCGGGACAAGAAACACCATATATTTT. Translated, it gives CASSHAGTRNTIYF.

The chain recombines TRBV27 with TRBJ1-2; TRBD1 aligns across 8 bases. Germline V lookup: CDR1 MNHEY, CDR2 SMNVEV (reference sequence). The V and J ends lost 8 bases and 6 bases, in that order; junction bases with no gene match: 14. The CDR3 covers 15 residues. The CDR3 sequence is CASFIRTGKLHGYTF. The CDR3 nucleotides read TGTGCCAGCTTCATAAGGACAGGGAAGCTTCATGGCTACACCTTC.

In nucleotides, the CDR3 is TGTGCCAGCAGCTCATATAAGGGGGCCCTCTCTGGGGCCAACGTCCTGACTTTC. This translates into CASSSYKGALSGANVLTF. The chain has TRBV7-8 and TRBJ2-6; TRBD1 agrees at 7 bases. The CDR3 is made up of 18 amino acids. V lost 4 bases and J lost 0; bases outside the gene matches: 9. Germline values: CDR1 SGHVS, CDR2 FQNEAQ.